This T cell receptor (beta chain) was captured in a study of Graves' ophthalmopathy and Graves' hyperthyroidism. Amplification of the TCR beta CDR3 regions used RNA transcripts (as template). RT-PCR was first run with HTBI primers, then multiplex PCR in a second round. Using its own MiXCR run on the multiplex PCR reads, TCRdb lists one record per CDR3 protein. The sample contains hundreds of thousands of distinct CDR3 sequences, 35% to 45% of which appear only once. The germline CDR1 and CDR2 sequences are MGHRA and YSYEKL. This CDR3 is built from 15 residues. The V end lost 0 bases, the J end lost 2 bases, and 11 bases lay between the germline ends.

The genes are TRBV4-1 and TRBJ2-7; TRBD1 might be the D (5 bases). Sequencing was carried out using peripheral blood. This clonotype originated in an adult man with Graves' ophthalmopathy. The CDR3 DNA follows: TGCGCCAGCAGCCAAGAGAAATACAGGACCTACGAGCAGTACTTC. Amino acids: CASSQEKYRTYEQYF.